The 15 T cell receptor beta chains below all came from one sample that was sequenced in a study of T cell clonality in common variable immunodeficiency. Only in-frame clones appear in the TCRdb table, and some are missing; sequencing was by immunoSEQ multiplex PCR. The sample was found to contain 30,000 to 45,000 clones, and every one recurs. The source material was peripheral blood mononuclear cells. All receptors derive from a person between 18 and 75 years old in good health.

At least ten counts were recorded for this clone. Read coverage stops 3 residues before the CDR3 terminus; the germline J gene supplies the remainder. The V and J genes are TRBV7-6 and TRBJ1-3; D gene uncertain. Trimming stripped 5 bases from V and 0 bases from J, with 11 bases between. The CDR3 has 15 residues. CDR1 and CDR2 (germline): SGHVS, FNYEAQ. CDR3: CASSPLPVSGNTIYF. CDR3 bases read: TGTGCCAGCAGCCCTCTCCCAGTCTCTGGAAACACC.

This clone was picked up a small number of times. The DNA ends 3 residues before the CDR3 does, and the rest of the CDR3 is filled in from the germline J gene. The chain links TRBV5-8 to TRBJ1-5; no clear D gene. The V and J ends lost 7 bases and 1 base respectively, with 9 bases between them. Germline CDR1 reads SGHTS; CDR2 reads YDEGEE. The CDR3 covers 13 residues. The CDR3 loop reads CASRYLSNQPQHF. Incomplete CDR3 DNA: TGTGCCAGCCGGTATCTGAGCAATCAGCCC.

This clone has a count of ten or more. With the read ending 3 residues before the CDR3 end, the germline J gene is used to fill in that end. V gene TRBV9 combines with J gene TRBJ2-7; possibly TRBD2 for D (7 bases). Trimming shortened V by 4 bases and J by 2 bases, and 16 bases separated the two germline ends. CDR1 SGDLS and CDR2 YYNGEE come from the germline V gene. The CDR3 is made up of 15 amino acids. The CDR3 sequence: CASSPGGLEPYEQYF. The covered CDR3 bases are TGTGCCAGCAGCCCGGGGGGCCTAGAACCCTACGAG.

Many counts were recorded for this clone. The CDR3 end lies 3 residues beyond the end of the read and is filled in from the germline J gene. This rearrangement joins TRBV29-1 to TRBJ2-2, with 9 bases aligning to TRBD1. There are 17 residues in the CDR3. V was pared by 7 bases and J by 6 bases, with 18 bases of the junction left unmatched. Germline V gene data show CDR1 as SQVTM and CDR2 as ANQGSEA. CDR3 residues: CSAKRPGDRAVAGELFF. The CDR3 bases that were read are TGCAGCGCTAAACGACCGGGGGACAGGGCTGTCGCCGGGGAG.

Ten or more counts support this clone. The chain's CDR3 is CASRMGQLMNTEAFF. Partial CDR3 DNA: TGTGCCAGCAGAATGGGACAGCTCATGAACACTGAA. This chain joins TRBV2 and TRBJ1-1; TRBD1 matches 7 bases. The read comes to an end 3 residues before the CDR3 does, leaving the germline J gene to fill in the end. Germline lookup yields CDR1 SNHLY and CDR2 FYNNEI. The CDR3 is 15 residues long. V lost 6 bases, J lost 0 bases, and 7 bases stayed unmatched.

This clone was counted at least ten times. The CDR3 loop is CASSTGTGGGETQYF. The sequenced CDR3 bases are TGTGCCAGTAGTACCGGGACAGGGGGAGGAGAGACC. The rearrangement links TRBV19 to TRBJ2-5; 11 nucleotides line up with TRBD1. The CDR3 is cut off 3 residues early in the read; its end comes from the germline J gene. CDR3 length equals 15 residues. J gave up 4 bases and V 4 bases, and 5 bases lay outside the gene matches. Germline V gene sequence: CDR1 LNHDA, CDR2 SQIVND (reference sequence).

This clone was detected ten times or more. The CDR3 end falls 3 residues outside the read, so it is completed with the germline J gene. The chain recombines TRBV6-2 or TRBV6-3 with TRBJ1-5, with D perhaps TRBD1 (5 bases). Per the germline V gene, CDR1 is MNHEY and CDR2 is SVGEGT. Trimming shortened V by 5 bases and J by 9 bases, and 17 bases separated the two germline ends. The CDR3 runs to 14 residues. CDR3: CASSPGTSGTPQHF. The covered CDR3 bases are TGTGCCAGCAGTCCCGGGACTAGCGGGACGCCC.

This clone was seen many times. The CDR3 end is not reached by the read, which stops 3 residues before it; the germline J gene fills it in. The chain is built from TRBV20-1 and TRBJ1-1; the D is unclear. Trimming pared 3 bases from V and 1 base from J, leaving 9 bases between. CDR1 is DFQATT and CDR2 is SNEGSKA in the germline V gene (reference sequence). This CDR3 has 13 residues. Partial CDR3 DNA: TGCAGTGCTAGTAGGCAGGCGAACACTGAA. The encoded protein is CSASRQANTE. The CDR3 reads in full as CSASRQANTEAFF.

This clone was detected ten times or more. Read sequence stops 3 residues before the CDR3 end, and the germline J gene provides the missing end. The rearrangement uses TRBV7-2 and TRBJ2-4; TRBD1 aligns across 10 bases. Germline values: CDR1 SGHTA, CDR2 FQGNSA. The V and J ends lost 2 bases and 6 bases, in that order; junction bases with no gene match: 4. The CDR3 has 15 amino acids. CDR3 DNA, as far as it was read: TGTGCCAGCAGCTTACTCAGGACAGGGGGAAACATT. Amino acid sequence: CASSLLRTGGNI. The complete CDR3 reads CASSLLRTGGNIQYF. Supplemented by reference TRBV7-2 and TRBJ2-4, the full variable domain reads GAGVSQSPSNKVTEKGKDVELRCDPISGHTALYWYRQSLGQGLEFLIYFQGNSAPDKSGLPSDRFSAERTGGSVSTLTIQRTQQEDSAVYLCASSLLRTGGNIQYFGAGTRLSVL.

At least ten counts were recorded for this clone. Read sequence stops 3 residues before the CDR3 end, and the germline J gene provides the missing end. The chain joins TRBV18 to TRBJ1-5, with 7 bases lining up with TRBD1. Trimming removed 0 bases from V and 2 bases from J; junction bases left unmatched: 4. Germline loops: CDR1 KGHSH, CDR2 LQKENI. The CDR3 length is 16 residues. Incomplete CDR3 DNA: TGTGCCAGCTCACCACCGACAGGGACGGGCAATCAGCCC. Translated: CASSPPTGTGNQP. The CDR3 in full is CASSPPTGTGNQPQHF.

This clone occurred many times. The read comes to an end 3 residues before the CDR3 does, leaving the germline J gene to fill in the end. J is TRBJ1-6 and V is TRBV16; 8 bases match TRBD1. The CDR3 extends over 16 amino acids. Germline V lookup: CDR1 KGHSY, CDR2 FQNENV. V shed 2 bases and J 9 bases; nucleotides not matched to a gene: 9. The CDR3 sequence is CASSQGGQGASSPLHF. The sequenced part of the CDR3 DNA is TGTGCCAGCAGCCAAGGAGGGCAGGGGGCGAGTTCACCC.

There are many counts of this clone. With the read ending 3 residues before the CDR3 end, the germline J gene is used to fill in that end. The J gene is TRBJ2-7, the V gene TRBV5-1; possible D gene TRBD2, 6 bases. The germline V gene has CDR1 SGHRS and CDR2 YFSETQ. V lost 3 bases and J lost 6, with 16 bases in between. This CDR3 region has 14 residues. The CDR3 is CASSWGVLSGEQYF. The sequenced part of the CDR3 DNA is TGCGCCAGCAGCTGGGGGGTCCTCTCAGGCGAG. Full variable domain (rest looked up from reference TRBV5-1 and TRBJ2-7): KAGVTQTPRYLIKTRGQQVTLSCSPISGHRSVSWYQQTPGQGLQFLFEYFSETQRNKGNFPGRFSGRQFSNSRSEMNVSTLELGDSALYLCASSWGVLSGEQYFGPGTRLTVT.

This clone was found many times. The CDR3 reads CSATPRALNTEAFF. The sequenced part of the CDR3 DNA is TGCAGTGCCACGCCGCGGGCCCTAAACACTGAA. This rearrangement joins TRBV20-1 to TRBJ1-1; D ambiguous. The sequence runs out 3 residues before the end of the CDR3; the remainder is reconstructed from the germline J gene. The CDR3 totals 14 residues. Trimming removed 6 bases from V and 2 bases from J, with 16 bases in between. Germline CDR1 DFQATT, CDR2 SNEGSKA (reference sequence).

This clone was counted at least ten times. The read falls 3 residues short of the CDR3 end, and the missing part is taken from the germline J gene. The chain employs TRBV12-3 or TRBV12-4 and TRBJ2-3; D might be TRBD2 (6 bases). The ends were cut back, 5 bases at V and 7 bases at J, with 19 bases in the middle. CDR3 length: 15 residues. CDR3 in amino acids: CASSTRTGGDYTQYF. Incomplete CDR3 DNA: TGTGCCAGCAGTACTCGGACCGGGGGTGATTATACG.

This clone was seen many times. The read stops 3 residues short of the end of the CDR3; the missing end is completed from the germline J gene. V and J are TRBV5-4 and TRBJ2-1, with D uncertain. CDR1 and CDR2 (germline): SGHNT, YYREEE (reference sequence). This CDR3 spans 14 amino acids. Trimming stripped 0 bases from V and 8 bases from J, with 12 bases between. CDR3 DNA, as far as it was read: TGTGCCAGCAGCTTGGTTGGGCAGTCCCATGAG. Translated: CASSLVGQSHE. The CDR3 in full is CASSLVGQSHEQFF.